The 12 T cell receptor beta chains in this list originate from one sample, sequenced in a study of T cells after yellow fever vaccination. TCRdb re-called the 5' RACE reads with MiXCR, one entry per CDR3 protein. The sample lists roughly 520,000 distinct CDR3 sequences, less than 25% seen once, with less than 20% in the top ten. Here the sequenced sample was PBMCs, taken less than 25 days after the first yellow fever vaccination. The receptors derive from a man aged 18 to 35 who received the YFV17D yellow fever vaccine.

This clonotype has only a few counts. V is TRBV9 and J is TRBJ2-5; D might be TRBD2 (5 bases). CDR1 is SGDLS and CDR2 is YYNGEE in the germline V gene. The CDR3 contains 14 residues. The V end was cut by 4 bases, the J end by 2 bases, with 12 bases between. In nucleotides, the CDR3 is TGTGCCAGCAGCTCGGACTCGTTACAAGAGACCCAGTACTTC. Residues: CASSSDSLQETQYF.

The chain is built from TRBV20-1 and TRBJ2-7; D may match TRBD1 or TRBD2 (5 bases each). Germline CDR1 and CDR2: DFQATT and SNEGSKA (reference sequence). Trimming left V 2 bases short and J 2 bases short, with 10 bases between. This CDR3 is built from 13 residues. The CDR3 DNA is TGCAGTGCTAGATGGCAGGGAGCCTACGAGCAGTACTTC. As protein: CSARWQGAYEQYF.

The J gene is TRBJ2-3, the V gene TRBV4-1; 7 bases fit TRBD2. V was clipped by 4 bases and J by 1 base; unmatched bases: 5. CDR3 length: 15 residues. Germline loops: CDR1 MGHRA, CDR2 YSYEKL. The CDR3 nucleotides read TGCGCCAGCAGCCCGGTGGGGGGGGGCACAGATACGCAGTATTTT. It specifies CASSPVGGGTDTQYF.

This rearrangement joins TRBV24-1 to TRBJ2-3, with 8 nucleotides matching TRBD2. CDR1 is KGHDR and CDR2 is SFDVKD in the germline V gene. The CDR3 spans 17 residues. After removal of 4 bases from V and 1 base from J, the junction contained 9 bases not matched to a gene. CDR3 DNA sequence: TGTGCCACCAGTGACCCCCTGGCGGGGGGTCGCACAGATACGCAGTATTTT. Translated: CATSDPLAGGRTDTQYF.

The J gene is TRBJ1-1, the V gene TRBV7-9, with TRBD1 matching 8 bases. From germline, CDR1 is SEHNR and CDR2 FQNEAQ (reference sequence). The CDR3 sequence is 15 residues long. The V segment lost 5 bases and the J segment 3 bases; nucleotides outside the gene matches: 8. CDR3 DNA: TGTGCCAGCAGCACCCGACAGGGGCGAGACACTGAAGCTTTCTTT. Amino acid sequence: CASSTRQGRDTEAFF.

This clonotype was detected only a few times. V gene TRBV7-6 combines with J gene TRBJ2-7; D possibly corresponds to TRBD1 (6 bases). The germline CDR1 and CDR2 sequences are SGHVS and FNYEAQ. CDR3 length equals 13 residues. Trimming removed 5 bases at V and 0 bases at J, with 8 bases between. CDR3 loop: CASSTGLSYEQYF. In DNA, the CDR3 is TGTGCCAGCAGCACAGGGCTCTCCTACGAGCAGTACTTC.

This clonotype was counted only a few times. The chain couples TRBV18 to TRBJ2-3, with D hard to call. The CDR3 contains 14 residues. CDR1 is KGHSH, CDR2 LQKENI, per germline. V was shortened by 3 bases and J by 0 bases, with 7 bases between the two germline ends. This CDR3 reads CASSPEHSTDTQYF. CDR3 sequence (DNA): TGTGCCAGCTCACCGGAGCACAGCACAGATACGCAGTATTTT.

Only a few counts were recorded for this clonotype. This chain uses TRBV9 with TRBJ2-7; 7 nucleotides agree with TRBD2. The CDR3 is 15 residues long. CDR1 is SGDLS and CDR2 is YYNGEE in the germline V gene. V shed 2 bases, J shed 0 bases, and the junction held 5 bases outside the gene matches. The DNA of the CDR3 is TGTGCCAGCAGCGTTGAGGGAGGGTACTCCTACGAGCAGTACTTC. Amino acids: CASSVEGGYSYEQYF.

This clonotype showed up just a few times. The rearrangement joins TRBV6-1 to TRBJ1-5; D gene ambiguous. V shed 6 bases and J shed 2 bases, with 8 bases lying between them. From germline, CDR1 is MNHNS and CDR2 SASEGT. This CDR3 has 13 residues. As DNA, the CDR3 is TGTGCCAGCAGCCACTGGGGCAATCAGCCCCAGCATTTT. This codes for CASSHWGNQPQHF.

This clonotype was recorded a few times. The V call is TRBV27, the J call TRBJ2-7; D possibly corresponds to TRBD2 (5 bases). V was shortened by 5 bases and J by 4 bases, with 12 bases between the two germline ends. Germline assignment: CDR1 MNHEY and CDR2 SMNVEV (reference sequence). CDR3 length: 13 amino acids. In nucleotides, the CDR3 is TGTGCCAGCAGTCCACGGACTCGTTACGAGCAGTACTTC. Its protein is CASSPRTRYEQYF.

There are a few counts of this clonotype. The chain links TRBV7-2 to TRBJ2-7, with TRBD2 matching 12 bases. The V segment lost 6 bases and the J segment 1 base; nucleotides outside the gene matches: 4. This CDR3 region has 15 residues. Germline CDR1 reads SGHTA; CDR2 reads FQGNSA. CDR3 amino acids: CASRSLAGGSYEQYF. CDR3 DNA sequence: TGTGCCAGCAGATCCCTAGCGGGGGGGTCCTACGAGCAGTACTTC.

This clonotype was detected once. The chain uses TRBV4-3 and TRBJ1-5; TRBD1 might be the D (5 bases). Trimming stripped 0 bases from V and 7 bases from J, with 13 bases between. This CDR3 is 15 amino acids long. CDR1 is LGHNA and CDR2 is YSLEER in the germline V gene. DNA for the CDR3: TGCGCCAGCAGCCAAGAGGGACGGGGGTACCAGCCCCAGCATTTT. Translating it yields CASSQEGRGYQPQHF.